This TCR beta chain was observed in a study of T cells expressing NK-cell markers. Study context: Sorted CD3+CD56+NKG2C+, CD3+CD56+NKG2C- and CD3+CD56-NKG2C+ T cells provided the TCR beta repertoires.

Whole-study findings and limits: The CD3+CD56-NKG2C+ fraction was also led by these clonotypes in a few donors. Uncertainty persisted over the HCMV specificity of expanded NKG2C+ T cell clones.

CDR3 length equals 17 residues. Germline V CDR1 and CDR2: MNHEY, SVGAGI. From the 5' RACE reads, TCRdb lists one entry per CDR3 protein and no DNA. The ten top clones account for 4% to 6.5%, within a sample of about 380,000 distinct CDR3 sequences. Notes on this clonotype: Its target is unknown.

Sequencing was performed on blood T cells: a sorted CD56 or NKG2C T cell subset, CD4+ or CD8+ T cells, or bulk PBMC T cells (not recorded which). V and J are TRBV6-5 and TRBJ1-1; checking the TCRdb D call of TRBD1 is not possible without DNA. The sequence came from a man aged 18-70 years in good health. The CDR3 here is CASSYSGPRDRGLGAFF.